A single TCR beta chain is shown here with its context. The source of the sample is a study of blood T cell repertoires in COVID-19. Generated by immunoSEQ multiplex PCR, the TCRdb table keeps only in-frame clones and is missing some. The profile shows roughly 120,000 clones, about 83% of them singletons. This TCR was sampled from an older man with acute or convalescent COVID-19. Specimen: peripheral blood.

The CDR3 spells CASSPGDREKLFF. Here the CDR3 DNA reads TGCGCCAGCAGCCCCGGGGACAGGGAAAAACTGTTTTTT. This chain joins TRBV5-1 and TRBJ1-4, with TRBD1 matching 8 bases. The junction had 4 bases not matched to a gene; V was cut back by 4 bases and J by 8 bases. Germline V gene data show CDR1 as SGHRS and CDR2 as YFSETQ. The CDR3 has 13 amino acids. Complete variable domain (other parts from reference TRBV5-1 and TRBJ1-4): KAGVTQTPRYLIKTRGQQVTLSCSPISGHRSVSWYQQTPGQGLQFLFEYFSETQRNKGNFPGRFSGRQFSNSRSEMNVSTLELGDSALYLCASSPGDREKLFFGSGTQLSVL.